The source of this T cell receptor beta chain is a study of blood T cell repertoires in COVID-19. Study at large: The United States, Italy and Spain provided the acute and convalescent COVID-19 samples. T cells, B-cell-depleted T cells, or PBMCs provided the cDNA or gDNA that served as material.

As processed by the authors: Estimation of nucleated cell counts relied on the amplification of reference gene primers. The assay was immunoSEQ multiplex PCR, and TCRdb's table has in-frame clones only and misses some. V, J and clone size derive from that table, while D and trimming were established from the DNA sequence. The repertoire holds 210,000 or so clones, with about 85% as singletons. Germline V gene data show CDR1 as SGHNT and CDR2 as YYREEE (reference sequence). V was cut by 4 bases and J by 2 bases, with 16 bases left in between. The CDR3 has 15 amino acids. The rearrangement links TRBV5-4 to TRBJ2-7; possible D gene TRBD1, 5 bases. This clonotype was obtained from a woman aged 18-35 years who had recovered from COVID-19. The sequenced sample was peripheral blood. In DNA form, the CDR3 reads TGTGCCAGCAGCCTAAACGCGGCACAGGCCTACGAGCAGTACTTC. Translating it yields CASSLNAAQAYEQYF.